The clone carrying this T cell receptor (beta chain) appeared a few times. This entry belongs to a study of siplizumab effects on memory and regulatory T cells. Only in-frame clones appear in the TCRdb table, and some are missing; sequencing was by immunoSEQ multiplex PCR. The table shows 90,000 to 120,000 clones, with around 94% occurring only once. Sequenced sample: Tregs sorted from blood. The TCR was taken from a human donor in good health.

CDR3 DNA sequence: TGTGCCAGTAGTATAGGACAGGAAGCTTTCTTT. The encoded protein is CASSIGQEAFF. The chain has TRBV19 and TRBJ1-1; a possible D gene is TRBD1 (5 bases). This CDR3 spans 11 amino acids. CDR1 LNHDA and CDR2 SQIVND come from the germline V gene (reference sequence). Trimming left V 1 base short and J 8 bases short, with 5 bases between.